These 18 T cell receptor beta chains came from one sample sequenced in a study of cytomegalovirus exposure and HLA in healthy donors. PCR used 60 Vbeta primers and 13 Jbeta primers. Profiled with immunoSEQ multiplex PCR; TCRdb holds only in-frame clones, not every one. Its table records just under 80,000 clones. The source material was PBMCs. The receptor set was obtained from a man younger than 35 in good health and CMV-seropositive.

For this clone: At one boundary the junction diverges from the germline segment, which might be a read error. V gene TRBV6-1 combines with J gene TRBJ1-1; the match to TRBD1 covers 12 bases. CDR3 length equals 17 residues. The germline V gene encodes CDR1 MNHNS and CDR2 SASEGT. CDR3 protein: CAGSERGQGAGNTEAFF. CDR3 nucleotide sequence: TGTGCCGGCAGTGAACGGGGACAGGGGGCTGGGAACACTGAAGCTTTCTTT.

This rearrangement joins TRBV9 to TRBJ1-1; 8 nucleotides match TRBD1. V lost 0 bases to trimming and J lost 5 bases; unmatched junction nucleotides: 9. The germline V gene has CDR1 SGDLS and CDR2 YYNGEE. The CDR3 is 16 residues long. The CDR3 region has the DNA TGTGCCAGCAGCGTAGCCTGGCAGGGGGCGGATACTGAAGCTTTCTTT. The encoded protein is CASSVAWQGADTEAFF.

This chain joins TRBV14 and TRBJ2-7, with TRBD1 matching 7 bases. V gave up 1 base and J gave up 1 base; unmatched junction bases: 7. The CDR3 length is 16 residues. Germline-derived CDR1 and CDR2 are SGHDN and FVKESK. The CDR3 DNA is TGTGCCAGCAGCCAAGTTTTCCGGGACAGTTCCTACGAGCAGTACTTC. Its translation: CASSQVFRDSSYEQYF. Based on the CDR3 plus reference TRBV14 and TRBJ2-7, the full variable domain is EAGVTQFPSHSVIEKGQTVTLRCDPISGHDNLYWYRRVMGKEIKFLLHFVKESKQDESGMPNNRFLAERTGGTYSTLKVQPAELEDSGVYFCASSQVFRDSSYEQYFGPGTRLTVT.

V gene TRBV5-1 combines with J gene TRBJ1-5; 8 nucleotides agree with TRBD1. The length of the CDR3 is 15 residues. Trimming cost V 3 bases and J 6 bases; bases outside gene matches: 8. CDR1 and CDR2 (germline): SGHRS, YFSETQ. The CDR3 loop is CASSYGQGASQPQHF. The CDR3 bases are TGCGCCAGCAGCTACGGACAGGGAGCGAGTCAGCCCCAGCATTTT.

The CDR3, as DNA: TGTGCCAGCAGCACCGGGACAGGGGGTTCGGCCACTGAAGCTTTCTTT. It translates to CASSTGTGGSATEAFF. The chain links TRBV7-9 to TRBJ1-1; TRBD1 matches 11 bases. This CDR3 has 16 residues. Germline loops: CDR1 SEHNR, CDR2 FQNEAQ (reference sequence). V lost 5 bases to trimming and J lost 4 bases; unmatched junction nucleotides: 9.

The J gene is TRBJ2-5, the V gene TRBV9; 12 bases fit TRBD1. CDR1 is SGDLS, CDR2 YYNGEE, per germline. The trim removed 3 bases at V and 5 bases at J, leaving 11 bases unmatched. The CDR3 runs to 17 residues. CDR3 loop: CASSATWGTGGGETQYF. The CDR3 DNA follows: TGTGCCAGCAGCGCGACCTGGGGGACAGGGGGCGGGGAGACCCAGTACTTC.

V usage is TRBV6-6 and J usage is TRBJ2-7, with D uncertain. Germline assignment: CDR1 MNHNY and CDR2 SVGAGI (reference sequence). The ends were cut back, 4 bases at V and 6 bases at J, with 16 bases in the middle. This CDR3 has 14 residues. The CDR3 DNA is TGTGCCAGCAGTTCCGATCAGCCCCCGGGCGAGCAGTACTTC. Translating it yields CASSSDQPPGEQYF.

The chain has TRBV2 and TRBJ1-1; 8 bases fit TRBD1. Per germline, CDR1 SNHLY and CDR2 FYNNEI. CDR3 length: 16 amino acids. V lost 8 bases, J lost 2 bases, and 13 bases stayed unmatched. The CDR3 DNA follows: TGTGCCAGCCCAGGATTTCCGGGACAGGACAACACTGAAGCTTTCTTT. It encodes CASPGFPGQDNTEAFF. The variable domain in full, completed from reference TRBV2 and TRBJ1-1, reads EPEVTQTPSHQVTQMGQEVILRCVPISNHLYFYWYRQILGQKVEFLVSFYNNEISEKSEIFDDQFSVERPDGSNFTLKIRSTKLEDSAMYFCASPGFPGQDNTEAFFGQGTRLTVV.

The chain couples TRBV7-3 to TRBJ2-4; 8 nucleotides line up with TRBD1. V shed 2 bases and J 6 bases; nucleotides not matched to a gene: 3. CDR3 length: 14 amino acids. The germline V gene encodes CDR1 SGHTA and CDR2 FQGTGA. In DNA, the CDR3 is TGTGCCAGCAGCTTAGGAGGGACAGGAAACATTCAGTACTTC. Protein sequence: CASSLGGTGNIQYF.

J is TRBJ1-2 and V is TRBV6-5, with D perhaps TRBD1 (6 bases). Germline V CDR1 and CDR2: MNHEY, SVGAGI. The ends were cut back, 5 bases at V and 1 base at J, with 14 bases in the middle. This CDR3 spans 15 amino acids. The CDR3 reads CASSPPGAGNYGYTF. The CDR3 DNA reads TGTGCCAGCAGTCCCCCAGGGGCTGGTAACTATGGCTACACCTTC.

V usage is TRBV5-1 and J usage is TRBJ2-1, with 11 bases lining up with TRBD2. Trimming cost V 3 bases and J 3 bases; bases outside gene matches: 8. Germline assignment: CDR1 SGHRS and CDR2 YFSETQ. The CDR3 contains 17 residues. CDR3 amino acids: CASSSGSLAGGYNEQFF. The CDR3 DNA reads TGCGCCAGCAGCTCGGGGTCCCTAGCGGGGGGCTACAATGAGCAGTTCTTC.

This chain links TRBV5-1 with TRBJ1-2; D is possibly TRBD1 (6 bases). V was clipped by 0 bases and J by 6 bases, with 15 bases between them. The germline V gene encodes CDR1 SGHRS and CDR2 YFSETQ. The CDR3 is made up of 15 amino acids. The CDR3 nucleotides are TGCGCCAGCAGCTTGGAGGGACAAGCTATAGATGGCTACACCTTC. It is translated as CASSLEGQAIDGYTF.

J is TRBJ2-7 and V is TRBV5-1; 10 positions agree with TRBD2. The length of the CDR3 is 17 residues. Unmatched junction bases numbered 11, after V lost 4 bases and J lost 1 base. Per germline, CDR1 SGHRS and CDR2 YFSETQ. CDR3 coding DNA: TGCGCCAGCAGCCTGGGCCCCCCGGGACTAGCGTCCTACGAGCAGTACTTC. Translating gives CASSLGPPGLASYEQYF.

The chain combines TRBV7-8 with TRBJ2-1; TRBD2 matches 8 bases. The CDR3 is 17 residues long. With V trimmed by 4 bases and J by 8 bases, 16 bases remained unmatched. Germline lookup yields CDR1 SGHVS and CDR2 FQNEAQ. Here the CDR3 DNA reads TGTGCCAGCAGCTCCCGCCCCAGCGGGAGTAGTAGCGATGAGCAGTTCTTC. Translation: CASSSRPSGSSSDEQFF.

The chain carries TRBV12-5 and TRBJ2-3; 8 bases map to TRBD1. The ends lost 6 bases at V and 1 base at J; junction bases unmatched: 3. The CDR3 is 14 amino acids. Per germline, CDR1 LGHNT and CDR2 FRNRAP. CDR3 in amino acids: CASGTGEGTDTQYF. As DNA, the CDR3 is TGTGCTAGTGGGACAGGGGAAGGCACAGATACGCAGTATTTT.

The chain has TRBV29-1 and TRBJ1-2, with unresolved D. Germline V lookup: CDR1 SQVTM, CDR2 ANQGSEA. The CDR3 consists of 10 residues. Deletions cut 7 bases from V and 6 bases from J, with 9 bases between. The CDR3 region is CSGYLNGYTF. DNA for the CDR3: TGCAGCGGCTACTTAAATGGCTACACCTTC.

The chain has TRBV28 and TRBJ1-1; D gene ambiguous. The CDR3 is 15 residues long. Germline values: CDR1 MDHEN, CDR2 SYDVKM. V lost 4 bases to trimming and J lost 1 base, with 13 bases between them. The DNA for the CDR3 is TGTGCCAGCAGTTGGAGGAAATCATCGAACACTGAAGCTTTCTTT. Translated: CASSWRKSSNTEAFF.

The chain joins TRBV27 to TRBJ2-7; 10 bases align to TRBD1. V gave up 5 bases and J gave up 4 bases; unmatched junction bases: 5. This CDR3 region has 14 residues. CDR1 is MNHEY and CDR2 is SMNVEV in the germline V gene (reference sequence). Here the CDR3 reads CASSPGQGQYEQYF. CDR3 DNA: TGTGCCAGCAGTCCGGGACAGGGGCAATACGAGCAGTACTTC.